The 9 T cell receptor beta chains listed next were all sequenced from one sample in a study of control samples from healthy donors and cancer patients. The method was immunoSEQ multiplex PCR; TCRdb's version includes in-frame clones alone and lacks a portion of them. Among about 150,000 clones listed, approximately 93% were seen once. Sequencing used blood. Receptors were obtained from a man between 18 and 35 years old in good health.

The chain couples TRBV7-9 to TRBJ1-5; a weak D match, TRBD1 (5 bases). Between the trimmed V and J ends, which lost 7 bases and 9 bases, there was a span of 13 bases. The CDR3 has 12 amino acids. Germline V gene lookup returns CDR1 SEHNR and CDR2 FQNEAQ (reference sequence). The CDR3 coding sequence is TGTGCCAGCACTTCGGGGGGACTGCCCCAGCATTTT. As protein: CASTSGGLPQHF.

The genes are TRBV20-1 and TRBJ2-7; perhaps TRBD1 as D (6 bases). V was shortened by 3 bases and J by 5 bases, with 11 bases between the two germline ends. This CDR3 has 12 residues. CDR1 is DFQATT and CDR2 is SNEGSKA in the germline V gene (reference sequence). DNA of the CDR3: TGCAGTGCTAGTAACAGGGTAAACGAGCAGTACTTC. Translated: CSASNRVNEQYF.

V is TRBV4-1 and J is TRBJ2-5, with 10 bases matching TRBD2. The CDR3 has 17 residues. Germline trimming cut 1 base from V and 4 bases from J; bases unmatched to any gene: 9. Germline loops: CDR1 MGHRA, CDR2 YSYEKL. The CDR3 sequence: CASSQVPGLAGAETQYF. The CDR3 DNA is TGCGCCAGCAGCCAAGTCCCCGGCCTAGCGGGAGCAGAGACCCAGTACTTC.

This clone was observed once. This rearrangement joins TRBV6-2 or TRBV6-3 to TRBJ2-5; TRBD2 aligns across 8 bases. Germline loops: CDR1 MNHEY, CDR2 SVGEGT. Trimming cost V 4 bases and J 1 base; bases outside gene matches: 20. This CDR3 is built from 20 residues. CDR3 amino acids: CASSWRDRLAIHASQETQYF. In DNA form, the CDR3 reads TGTGCCAGCAGTTGGAGGGATCGACTAGCGATTCATGCATCCCAAGAGACCCAGTACTTC.

J is TRBJ2-5 and V is TRBV19; tentatively, D is TRBD1 (7 bases). There are 17 residues in the CDR3. With 5 bases removed from V and 1 base from J, the gap between germline ends came to 20 bases. CDR1 is LNHDA, CDR2 SQIVND, per germline (reference sequence). The CDR3 region is CASSPAVGRGVQETQYF. CDR3 in DNA: TGTGCCAGTAGTCCCGCGGTTGGCAGGGGGGTCCAAGAGACCCAGTACTTC.

J is TRBJ1-5 and V is TRBV30; unclear D gene. The germline V gene has CDR1 GTSNPN and CDR2 SVGIG (reference sequence). Trimming took off 0 bases at V and 0 bases at J, with 9 bases between the two ends. The CDR3 has 15 amino acids. The CDR3, as DNA: TGTGCCTGGAGTGTCGGGCAGAATAGCAATCAGCCCCAGCATTTT. Amino acid sequence: CAWSVGQNSNQPQHF.

J is TRBJ1-5 and V is TRBV6-2 or TRBV6-3; 8 bases map to TRBD1. With 5 bases clipped from V and 9 bases from J, the junction kept 9 bases outside the gene matches. Per germline, CDR1 MNHEY and CDR2 SVGEGT. CDR3 length: 14 residues. The CDR3 coding sequence is TGTGCCAGCAGTCACCAGGGGGCGGTTCGGCCCCAGCATTTT. The encoded protein is CASSHQGAVRPQHF.

V gene TRBV13 combines with J gene TRBJ2-1; TRBD1 matches 7 bases. Losses at the gene ends were 1 base for V and 5 bases for J; bases not matched to a gene: 2. The CDR3 sequence is 14 residues long. Germline CDR1 reads PRHDT; CDR2 reads FYEKMQ (reference sequence). CDR3 in amino acids: CASSLVTGDNEQFF. The CDR3 coding sequence is TGTGCCAGCAGCTTAGTAACAGGGGACAATGAGCAGTTCTTC. Variable domain in full (rest from reference TRBV13 and TRBJ2-1): AAGVIQSPRHLIKEKRETATLKCYPIPRHDTVYWYQQGPGQDPQFLISFYEKMQSDKGSIPDRFSAQQFSDYHSELNMSSLELGDSALYFCASSLVTGDNEQFFGPGTRLTVL.

This chain connects TRBV28 to TRBJ1-1; D gene ambiguous. The CDR3 is 15 residues long. With 5 bases removed from V and 3 bases from J, the gap between germline ends came to 16 bases. Germline values: CDR1 MDHEN, CDR2 SYDVKM. CDR3 nucleotides: TGTGCCAGCAGTCCCTCAAATTTGGTCGACACTGAAGCTTTCTTT. It specifies CASSPSNLVDTEAFF.